The 32 T cell receptor beta chains given below trace back to one sample, sequenced in a study of blood T cells in healthy people across ages. Next came a second PCR, run for about 6 to 11 cycles, which used a sample-barcoded 5' primer along with a J-beta primer mix. From the 5' RACE reads, TCRdb called clonotypes with MiXCR, one entry per CDR3 protein. The data hold about 1.8 million distinct CDR3 sequences, with 49% observed a single time. Material for sequencing was blood. Receptors were obtained from a woman in her 40s in good health.

The V call is TRBV6-1, the J call TRBJ1-4; D remains unclear. Looked up from germline, CDR1 is MNHNS and CDR2 is SASEGT. The CDR3 is 13 residues long. With 5 bases removed from V and 3 bases from J, the gap between germline ends came to 7 bases. The CDR3 loop reads CASSRRPNEKLFF. The CDR3 DNA follows: TGTGCCAGCAGTCGGAGGCCTAATGAAAAACTGTTTTTT.

In this sample, this clonotype turned up a few times. V gene TRBV5-1 combines with J gene TRBJ2-3; D ambiguous. V lost 7 bases to trimming and J lost 6 bases, with 21 bases between them. This CDR3 is 15 amino acids long. Germline assignment: CDR1 SGHRS and CDR2 YFSETQ. CDR3 sequence (DNA): TGCGCCAGCTCCCGGTTACTGATACCTGCGGATACGCAGTATTTT. It is translated as CASSRLLIPADTQYF.

V is TRBV5-6 and J is TRBJ1-4; tentative D call: TRBD1 (6 bases). Germline loops: CDR1 SGHDT, CDR2 YYEEEE. Trimming took 0 bases from V and 6 from J, leaving 12 bases between them. The CDR3 totals 15 residues. This chain's CDR3 is CASSLAGGRDEKLFF. CDR3 bases: TGTGCCAGCAGCTTGGCCGGGGGGCGTGATGAAAAACTGTTTTTT.

This clonotype appeared a few times. The rearrangement uses TRBV6-5 and TRBJ1-4; TRBD1 is a possible D gene (6 bases). V dropped 1 base and J dropped 7 bases, with 13 bases sitting between them. This CDR3 is 15 amino acids long. Germline CDR1 MNHEY, CDR2 SVGAGI. The CDR3 loop reads CASSYFGRGGEKLFF. The CDR3 nucleotides are TGTGCCAGCAGTTACTTCGGCAGGGGAGGTGAAAAACTGTTTTTT.

This clonotype came up a few times. This chain uses TRBV4-3 with TRBJ2-7; 7 bases agree with TRBD1. Trimming took 1 base from V and 4 from J; bases not matched to a gene: 4. The CDR3 has 14 residues. Germline V gives CDR1 LGHNA, CDR2 YSLEER. The CDR3 nucleotides read TGCGCCAGCAGCCAAGGCCGACAGGGATACGAGCAGTACTTC. Translating gives CASSQGRQGYEQYF.

J is TRBJ1-4 and V is TRBV6-5; TRBD1 matches 7 bases. After removal of 4 bases from V and 4 bases from J, the junction contained 6 bases not matched to a gene. The germline CDR1 and CDR2 sequences are MNHEY and SVGAGI. The CDR3 has 15 residues. CDR3 residues: CASSSGTARNEKLFF. Written as DNA, the CDR3 is TGTGCCAGCAGTTCCGGGACAGCGCGTAATGAAAAACTGTTTTTT.

V gene TRBV24-1 combines with J gene TRBJ2-5; D is undetermined. Germline-derived CDR1 and CDR2 are KGHDR and SFDVKD. The CDR3 covers 15 residues. The V and J ends lost 8 bases and 11 bases respectively, with 26 bases between them. The CDR3: CATNHPGRYGNEQYF. The CDR3 region has the DNA TGTGCCACCAACCATCCAGGCAGGTATGGAAATGAGCAGTACTTC.

Here the CDR3 reads CASSVPAGEPNNEQFF. Written as DNA, the CDR3 is TGTGCCAGCAGTGTTCCAGCGGGGGAGCCAAACAATGAGCAGTTCTTC. The chain combines TRBV25-1 with TRBJ2-1, with 8 bases lining up with TRBD2. Per germline, CDR1 MGHDK and CDR2 SYGVNS. After removal of 4 bases from V and 5 bases from J, the junction contained 10 bases not matched to a gene. CDR3 size: 16 residues.

A single count supports this clonotype. The V call is TRBV4-2, the J call TRBJ2-7; TRBD1 agrees at 9 bases. V trimming: 4 bases; J trimming: 7 bases; junction bases outside the gene matches: 11. This CDR3 has 15 residues. Germline V gives CDR1 LGHNA, CDR2 YNFKEQ. In DNA form, the CDR3 reads TGTGCCAGCAGCCCTACGGGACAGGGATCGGGGGAGCAGTACTTC. Amino acids: CASSPTGQGSGEQYF.

J is TRBJ1-2 and V is TRBV20-1; D might be TRBD1 (5 bases). This CDR3 is 15 amino acids long. Germline CDR1 is DFQATT and CDR2 is SNEGSKA (reference sequence). Trimming stripped 5 bases from V and 9 bases from J, with 25 bases between. The CDR3 is CSAADGGTGHDSYTF. In nucleotides, the CDR3 is TGCAGTGCTGCCGATGGAGGGACCGGTCATGATAGCTACACCTTC.

This rearrangement joins TRBV28 to TRBJ2-6; perhaps TRBD2 as D (6 bases). This CDR3 is 16 amino acids long. The germline V and J ends were trimmed by 2 bases and 2 bases, with 10 bases remaining between them. Per germline, CDR1 MDHEN and CDR2 SYDVKM. CDR3 nucleotides: TGTGCCAGCAGTTTAGGAGGGATTGCTGGGGCCAACGTCCTGACTTTC. It yields the protein CASSLGGIAGANVLTF.

This clonotype was counted between two and nine times. In DNA form, the CDR3 reads TGTGCCAGCAGCTTAGACTTCGACTCAGACATCCAAGAGACCCAGTACTTC. Protein sequence: CASSLDFDSDIQETQYF. The chain employs TRBV7-8 and TRBJ2-5; D call uncertain. Germline lookup yields CDR1 SGHVS and CDR2 FQNEAQ. V was clipped by 1 base and J by 1 base, with 16 bases between them. The CDR3 contains 17 residues. Together with reference TRBV7-8 and TRBJ2-5, the CDR3 gives the full variable domain: GAGVSQSPRYKVAKRGQDVALRCDPISGHVSLFWYQQALGQGPEFLTYFQNEAQLDKSGLPSDRFFAERPEGSVSTLKIQRTQQEDSAVYLCASSLDFDSDIQETQYFGPGTRLLVL.

This clonotype has just a few counts. J is TRBJ2-7 and V is TRBV6-2 or TRBV6-3, with 15 bases lining up with TRBD2. This CDR3 spans 19 amino acids. Per germline, CDR1 MNHEY and CDR2 SVGEGT. The J segment lost 2 bases and the V segment lost 4 bases, leaving 12 bases of the junction unmatched. CDR3 sequence (DNA): TGTGCCAGCAGTTCCACGGGACTAGCGGGGGGCCACCGAACCTACGAGCAGTACTTC. Its protein product is CASSSTGLAGGHRTYEQYF.

This clonotype was observed a handful of times. J is TRBJ1-1 and V is TRBV2; no firm D call. CDR1 and CDR2 (germline): SNHLY, FYNNEI. Trimming shortened V by 4 bases and J by 3 bases, and 6 bases separated the two germline ends. The CDR3 is made up of 12 amino acids. In nucleotides, the CDR3 is TGTGCCAGCAGTGGGGGTTACACTGAAGCTTTCTTT. This gives the protein CASSGGYTEAFF.

This clonotype came up a few times. J is TRBJ2-2 and V is TRBV4-2, with TRBD2 matching over 7 bases. Germline V gene data show CDR1 as LGHNA and CDR2 as YNFKEQ. CDR3 length equals 15 residues. Trimming removed 1 base from V and 3 bases from J; junction bases left unmatched: 2. This CDR3 reads CASSQVGGDTGELFF. The CDR3 DNA is TGTGCCAGCAGCCAAGTGGGGGGGGACACCGGGGAGCTGTTTTTT.

Details on this clonotype: An end of the junction does not agree with germline; a read error may underlie this. The chain is built from TRBV7-8 and TRBJ2-3; TRBD2 matches 7 bases. Germline V gene sequence: CDR1 SGHVS, CDR2 FQNEAQ. The CDR3 totals 18 residues. The CDR3 loop is CANSPVVSGAPSTDTQYF. CDR3 DNA: TGTGCCAACAGCCCTGTCGTAAGCGGGGCCCCTAGCACAGATACGCAGTATTTT.

This clonotype occurred a few times. The V gene is TRBV28, the J gene TRBJ2-4; TRBD1 aligns across 7 bases. Trimming at V came to 3 bases and at J to 0 bases, leaving 8 bases not matched to a gene. The CDR3 is made up of 17 amino acids. Germline V gene lookup returns CDR1 MDHEN and CDR2 SYDVKM. The CDR3 protein is CASSFGTDGLAKNIQYF. As DNA, the CDR3 is TGTGCCAGCAGTTTTGGGACAGACGGGTTAGCCAAAAACATTCAGTACTTC.

This clonotype was counted a few times. This sequence is one base from a far larger clone and is likely a read error. The CDR3 nucleotides are TGTGCCAGCAGGTCCTTCACAGATACGCAGTATTTT. This translates into CASRSFTDTQYF. This chain connects TRBV28 to TRBJ2-3; D is unresolved. This CDR3 is 12 amino acids long. Germline values: CDR1 MDHEN, CDR2 SYDVKM. The V and J ends lost 6 bases and 2 bases respectively, with 6 bases between them.

In this sample, this clonotype turned up a few times. The chain has TRBV9 and TRBJ1-2; D is perhaps TRBD1 (5 bases). This CDR3 comprises 14 residues. Per germline, CDR1 SGDLS and CDR2 YYNGEE. V lost 2 bases, J lost 2 bases, and 10 bases lay in between. The CDR3 DNA reads as TGTGCCAGCAGCGTTGGGGGGATAAACTATGGCTACACCTTC. It codes for CASSVGGINYGYTF.

The chain employs TRBV12-3 or TRBV12-4 and TRBJ1-2, with 8 bases lining up with TRBD1. The CDR3 consists of 17 residues. J gave up 6 bases and V 6 bases, and 18 bases lay outside the gene matches. The CDR3 coding sequence is TGTGCCAGCAGGCTCGGACAGGGTCGGAAAATCGGTGATGGCTACACCTTC. This gives the protein CASRLGQGRKIGDGYTF.

This clonotype showed up just a few times. This chain joins TRBV29-1 and TRBJ2-4, with D perhaps matching TRBD1 (5 bases). Near its end, the DNA agrees better with TRBJ2-5, so the J call may be wrong. The CDR3 loop spans 12 amino acids. CDR1 SQVTM and CDR2 ANQGSEA come from the germline V gene. In DNA, the CDR3 is TGCAGCGTCCAGGACAAATTCGGGACCCAGTACTTC. Translating gives CSVQDKFGTQYF.

This clonotype came up a few times. V is TRBV20-1 and J is TRBJ2-7, with D perhaps TRBD2 (5 bases). V was cut by 6 bases and J by 0 bases, with 15 bases left in between. The CDR3 sequence is 14 residues long. From germline, CDR1 is DFQATT and CDR2 SNEGSKA (reference sequence). The CDR3 reads CSANVGGSSYEQYF. DNA for the CDR3: TGCAGTGCCAACGTGGGTGGGAGCTCCTACGAGCAGTACTTC.

The genes are TRBV28 and TRBJ2-1; TRBD2 matches at 10 bases. The CDR3 has 15 residues. V dropped 3 bases and J dropped 13; count of bases not matched to a gene: 12. Germline CDR1 is MDHEN and CDR2 is SYDVKM. The CDR3 nucleotides read TGTGCCAGCAGTTTTTTAACTAGCGGGGTGGAGACCCAGTTCTTC. This sequence encodes CASSFLTSGVETQFF.

The chain couples TRBV6-1 to TRBJ1-1; 7 bases match TRBD1. The CDR3 is made up of 15 amino acids. Trimming at V came to 6 bases and at J to 4 bases, leaving 11 bases not matched to a gene. Per germline, CDR1 MNHNS and CDR2 SASEGT. DNA for the CDR3: TGTGCCAGCAGGGCTTGGGACAGCGTCGGCACTGAAGCTTTCTTT. Protein: CASRAWDSVGTEAFF.

This sequence joins TRBV5-4 and TRBJ1-2; 8 nucleotides line up with TRBD1. Trimming removed 4 bases from V and 1 base from J; junction bases left unmatched: 9. Germline CDR1 and CDR2: SGHNT and YYREEE (reference sequence). The CDR3 runs 16 residues. The CDR3 here is CASSPGQGVGNYGYTF. Written as DNA, the CDR3 is TGTGCCAGCAGCCCCGGACAGGGAGTGGGTAACTATGGCTACACCTTC.

The chain recombines TRBV20-1 with TRBJ2-7; 9 nucleotides match TRBD1. In germline, CDR1 is DFQATT, CDR2 SNEGSKA (reference sequence). This CDR3 region has 14 residues. V was clipped by 2 bases and J by 2 bases; unmatched bases: 4. CDR3 protein: CSARLQGAPYEQYF. CDR3 nucleotides: TGCAGTGCTAGACTACAGGGGGCCCCCTACGAGCAGTACTTC.

CDR3 sequence reads: CASRLISGAAYEQYF. Here the CDR3 DNA reads TGTGCCAGCAGACTTATTTCGGGGGCCGCCTACGAGCAGTACTTC. The rearrangement joins TRBV6-2 or TRBV6-3 to TRBJ2-7; either TRBD1 or TRBD2 may fit D (6 bases each). This CDR3 region has 15 residues. From germline, CDR1 is MNHEY and CDR2 SVGEGT. With 6 bases removed from V and 2 bases from J, the gap between germline ends came to 17 bases.

The chain is built from TRBV24-1 and TRBJ2-3; 8 positions match TRBD1. CDR1 KGHDR and CDR2 SFDVKD come from the germline V gene. The CDR3 has 16 residues. Trimming at V came to 4 bases and at J to 2 bases, leaving 7 bases not matched to a gene. This CDR3 reads CATSDRGQVSTDTQYF. Written as DNA, the CDR3 is TGTGCCACCAGTGACCGGGGACAGGTTTCCACAGATACGCAGTATTTT.

The CDR3 nucleotides read TGTGCCAGCACCTTACTCACGGGGACCGGGGAGCTGTTTTTT. It encodes CASTLLTGTGELFF. The chain carries TRBV6-5 and TRBJ2-2; the D gene is possibly TRBD2 (5 bases). The CDR3 length is 14 residues. Trimming cost V 7 bases and J 5 bases, with 14 bases left between them. Germline-derived CDR1 and CDR2 are MNHEY and SVGAGI.

J is TRBJ2-7 and V is TRBV15, with a weak D call TRBD1 (7 bases). The CDR3 has 13 amino acids. V was shortened by 2 bases and J by 4 bases, with 9 bases between the two germline ends. Germline assignment: CDR1 LNHNV and CDR2 YYDKDF (reference sequence). CDR3 region: CATSRQGGYEQYF. In DNA, the CDR3 is TGTGCCACCAGCAGACAGGGGGGATACGAGCAGTACTTC. Variable domain in full (rest from reference TRBV15 and TRBJ2-7): DAMVIQNPRYQVTQFGKPVTLSCSQTLNHNVMYWYQQKSSQAPKLLFHYYDKDFNNEADTPDNFQSRRPNTSFCFLDIRSPGLGDTAMYLCATSRQGGYEQYFGPGTRLTVT.

This clonotype occurred a few times. The chain is built from TRBV7-9 and TRBJ2-1; weak D call: TRBD2 (5 bases). With 5 bases removed from V and 10 bases from J, the gap between germline ends came to 12 bases. Germline V gives CDR1 SEHNR, CDR2 FQNEAQ (reference sequence). CDR3 size: 12 residues. CDR3 DNA sequence: TGTGCCAGCAGCAGCCCTGGGGAGGAGCAGTTCTTC. It encodes CASSSPGEEQFF.

The genes are TRBV20-1 and TRBJ2-5; no firm D call. The CDR3 has 17 residues. Per the germline V gene, CDR1 is DFQATT and CDR2 is SNEGSKA (reference sequence). Trimming removed 0 bases from V and 5 bases from J, with 22 bases in between. CDR3 DNA: TGCAGTGCTAGAGAGGTGGACGGATACCCTTTAACGGAGACCCAGTACTTC. It yields the protein CSAREVDGYPLTETQYF.